This T cell receptor beta chain was profiled in a study of blood T cell repertoires in COVID-19. The germline gives CDR1 DFQATT, CDR2 SNEGSKA (reference sequence). Trimming removed 5 bases from V and 10 bases from J, with 10 bases in between. This CDR3 has 10 amino acids. Data came from immunoSEQ multiplex PCR; TCRdb stores just in-frame clones and leaves some out. The sample holds a few hundred thousand clones, approximately 82% seen once. The sequencing sample was made of PBMCs or T cells enriched from blood (not recorded which). The receptor was isolated from a man in his forties who had recovered from COVID-19. This chain uses TRBV20-1 with TRBJ2-3; D not resolved. CDR3: CSAPAQAQYF. The DNA of the CDR3 is TGCAGTGCTCCCGCCCAGGCGCAGTATTTT.